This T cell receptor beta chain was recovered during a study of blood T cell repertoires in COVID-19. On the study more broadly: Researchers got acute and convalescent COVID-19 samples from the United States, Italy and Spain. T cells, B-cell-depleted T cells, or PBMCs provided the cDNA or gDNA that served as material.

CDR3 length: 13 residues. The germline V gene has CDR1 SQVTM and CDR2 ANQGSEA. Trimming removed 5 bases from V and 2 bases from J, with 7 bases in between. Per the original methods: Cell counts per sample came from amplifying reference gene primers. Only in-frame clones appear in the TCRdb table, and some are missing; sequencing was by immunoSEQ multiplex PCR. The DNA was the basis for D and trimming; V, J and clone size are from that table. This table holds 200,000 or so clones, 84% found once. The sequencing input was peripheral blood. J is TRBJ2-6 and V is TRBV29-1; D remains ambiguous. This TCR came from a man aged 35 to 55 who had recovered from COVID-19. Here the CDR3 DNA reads TGCAGCGTTCTCTCCCCTGGGGCCAACGTCCTGACTTTC. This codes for CSVLSPGANVLTF.